The 8 T cell receptor beta chains reported below all come from one sample, sequenced in a study of patients and donors after allogeneic stem cell transplantation. MiXCR, applied by TCRdb to the RT-PCR reads, yields one record per CDR3 protein. The sample carries over 1,500 distinct CDR3 sequences, around 3.8% recorded once. The sample consisted of blood, either unsorted or a sorted T cell fraction (not recorded which). The source of these receptors is a human donor who was either an allogeneic HSCT recipient or a stem cell or donor lymphocyte infusion donor (not recorded which). It is not recorded whose cells these are; they may come from a transplant donor.

By sample fraction, this clonotype is medium-sized. The chain links TRBV12-3 or TRBV12-4 to TRBJ2-5; D may be TRBD1 (6 bases). The CDR3 covers 14 residues. V was shortened by 3 bases and J by 2 bases, with 10 bases between the two germline ends. For the CDR3, the DNA is TGTGCCAGCAGTTTCGGCCAGGGGCAAGAGACCCAGTACTTC. Amino acids: CASSFGQGQETQYF.

The sample holds a few counts of this clonotype. The chain is built from TRBV29-1 and TRBJ2-1; 7 bases agree with TRBD1. Looked up from germline, CDR1 is SQVTM and CDR2 is ANQGSEA. V lost 6 bases to trimming and J lost 4 bases; unmatched junction nucleotides: 6. CDR3 size: 13 residues. CDR3 sequence: CSVRDRQYNEQFF. Here the CDR3 DNA reads TGCAGCGTCCGGGACAGACAATACAATGAGCAGTTCTTC.

By frequency in the sample, this clonotype is medium-sized (0.01 to 0.1%). This rearrangement joins TRBV14 to TRBJ1-2, with D unresolved. Trimming cost V 3 bases and J 2 bases, with 7 bases left between them. Germline-derived CDR1 and CDR2 are SGHDN and FVKESK. The CDR3 loop spans 13 amino acids. The CDR3 region is CASSHSRNYGYTF. The CDR3 coding sequence is TGTGCCAGCAGCCATAGCCGGAACTATGGCTACACCTTC.

This clonotype was detected a few times. The chain couples TRBV5-1 to TRBJ1-5; D ambiguous. Germline V CDR1 and CDR2: SGHRS, YFSETQ. The CDR3 length is 13 residues. V was shortened by 4 bases and J by 5 bases, with 10 bases between the two germline ends. Here the CDR3 reads CASSLGQDQPQHF. CDR3 DNA: TGCGCCAGCAGCCTGGGCCAAGATCAGCCCCAGCATTTT.

Within the sample, this clonotype is medium-sized. The CDR3, as DNA: TGTGCCAGCAGTTACGGGACAGGTGGCGAAAAACTGTTTTTT. This translates into CASSYGTGGEKLFF. This rearrangement joins TRBV6-2 or TRBV6-3 to TRBJ1-4, with 8 bases identical to TRBD1. The J segment lost 8 bases and the V segment lost 2 bases, leaving 4 bases of the junction unmatched. The CDR3 is 14 amino acids. CDR1 and CDR2 from the germline V gene are MNHEY and SVGEGT.

This chain's CDR3 is CASRRAYGYTF. CDR3 sequence (DNA): TGTGCCAGCAGGAGGGCCTATGGCTACACCTTC. The chain couples TRBV6-5 to TRBJ1-2; D uncertain. This CDR3 has 11 residues. Per the germline V gene, CDR1 is MNHEY and CDR2 is SVGAGI. The V gene lost 6 bases and the J gene lost 4 bases, with 6 bases spanning the gap.

This clonotype is judged medium-sized (0.01 to 0.1%). CDR3 region: CASSLLQGMNTEAFF. CDR3 bases: TGTGCCAGCAGCTTACTACAGGGGATGAACACTGAAGCTTTCTTT. V and J are TRBV5-4 and TRBJ1-1; 7 nucleotides line up with TRBD1. The CDR3 totals 15 residues. V lost 2 bases, J lost 0 bases, and 4 bases stayed unmatched. Looked up from germline, CDR1 is SGHNT and CDR2 is YYREEE (reference sequence).

This rearrangement joins TRBV20-1 to TRBJ2-5; D might be TRBD2 (5 bases). CDR1 and CDR2 (germline): DFQATT, SNEGSKA (reference sequence). This CDR3 is built from 12 residues. V shed 3 bases and J shed 4 bases, with 9 bases lying between them. CDR3 nucleotide sequence: TGCAGTGCTAGCAGAGGGAGAGAGACCCAGTACTTC. Translation gives CSASRGRETQYF.